The present T cell receptor (beta chain) was sequenced within a study of blood T cells in healthy people across ages. Study-wide points: With donor CMV status unknown, expanded clonotype changes were possibly confounded.

This clonotype has more than one count but fewer than ten. Its matching antigen is unknown. For the second PCR, which ran for roughly 7 to 11 cycles, a sample-barcoded 5' primer and a J-beta primer mix were used. TCRdb called the 5' RACE reads again in MiXCR, with one record for every CDR3 protein. Altogether approximately 880,000 distinct CDR3 sequences are present, 48% being singletons, with the ten largest covering over 10%. The receptor's source is a man younger than 40 in good health. The material sequenced was blood.

CDR3 protein: CASSLVPSGNTGELFF. CDR3 nucleotide sequence: TGTGCCAGCAGCTTAGTCCCTTCAGGGAACACCGGGGAGCTGTTTTTT. The rearrangement links TRBV7-2 to TRBJ2-2; D is unclear. Germline-derived CDR1 and CDR2 are SGHTA and FQGNSA. The ends were cut back, 1 base at V and 1 base at J, with 10 bases in the middle. The length of the CDR3 is 16 residues.